Listed below are T cell receptor beta chains from one sample, sequenced in a study of blood T cell repertoires in COVID-19. The repertoire was sequenced with immunoSEQ multiplex PCR; TCRdb's copy has only in-frame clones and lacks some. The table has 150,000 or so clones, approximately 92% seen once. The sequencing input was peripheral blood. All receptors derive from a woman between 40 and 55 years old with acute or convalescent COVID-19. Each CDR3 is given with its conserved first and last residue. A D gene is named only where the DNA matches it firmly. Clone size is given for some rows only: seen once, a few or many times, or a class if the clone is expanded.

clone size	D gene	V gene	J gene	CDR3 protein	CDR3 DNA
NA	TRBD2	TRBV12-3/TRBV12-4	TRBJ2-1	CASSTTGLAEQFF	TGTGCCAGCAGTACTACGGGACTAGCTGAGCAGTTCTTC
NA	NA	TRBV11-2	TRBJ2-3	CASRYRPTRFPTDTQYF	TGTGCCAGCAGATACCGCCCCACTAGGTTTCCCACAGATACGCAGTATTTT
few	NA	TRBV15	TRBJ1-5	CATTRGNQPQHF	TGTGCCACCACGAGGGGCAATCAGCCCCAGCATTTT
NA	TRBD1	TRBV29-1	TRBJ1-1	CSVVTGQGPIGTEAFF	TGCAGCGTTGTGACGGGACAGGGACCTATAGGCACTGAAGCTTTCTTT
once	TRBD1	TRBV9	TRBJ2-7	CASSPRTGGLYEQYF	TGTGCCAGCAGCCCCCGGACAGGGGGCTTATACGAGCAGTACTTC
NA	TRBD1	TRBV15	TRBJ2-5	CATSRDLGQGSETQYF	TGTGCCACCAGCAGAGATTTGGGACAGGGTTCCGAGACCCAGTACTTC
NA	NA	TRBV5-1	TRBJ1-2	CASSLGQSNYGYTF	TGCGCCAGCAGCTTGGGACAGTCTAACTATGGCTACACCTTC
few	TRBD2	TRBV4-2	TRBJ2-1	CASSQDQGLAGGEQFF	TGTGCCAGCAGCCAAGATCAAGGACTAGCGGGGGGTGAGCAGTTCTTC
NA	TRBD1	TRBV28	TRBJ1-5	CASSARAGGGGNQPQHF	TGTGCCAGCAGCGCTCGAGCAGGGGGCGGGGGCAATCAGCCCCAGCATTTT
NA	NA	TRBV29-1	TRBJ2-5	CSVEWGAETQYF	TGCAGCGTTGAATGGGGAGCGGAGACCCAGTACTTC
NA	NA	TRBV28	TRBJ1-2	CASSSRIGADYGYTF	TGTGCCAGCAGTTCCCGGATCGGAGCAGACTATGGCTACACCTTC
few	NA	TRBV30	TRBJ1-2	CAWSVISGADGYTF	TGTGCCTGGAGTGTAATATCAGGGGCGGATGGCTACACCTTC
NA	NA	TRBV28	TRBJ1-6	CASSSTGGSGGSPLHF	TGTGCCAGCAGTTCGACGGGGGGCAGCGGGGGTTCACCCCTCCACTTT
once	NA	TRBV19	TRBJ1-1	CASSKRHIENTEAFF	TGTGCCAGTAGTAAGAGACATATAGAAAACACTGAAGCTTTCTTT
NA	NA	TRBV29-1	TRBJ2-7	CSVGALAGEQYF	TGCAGCGTTGGGGCGCTTGCCGGCGAGCAGTACTTC